A single T cell receptor (beta chain) is shown here with its context. Original analysis: Estimation of nucleated cell counts was performed using reference gene primer amplification. Method: immunoSEQ multiplex PCR; TCRdb's copy keeps in-frame clones and lacks some. The V and J calls and clone size were taken over from that table, and D and trimming were inferred from the DNA. The sample records 170,000 or so clones, roughly 83% being singletons. The trim removed 3 bases at V and 5 bases at J, leaving 5 bases unmatched. CDR1 is PRHDT, CDR2 FYEKMQ, per germline (reference sequence). The length of the CDR3 is 14 residues. These data originate in a study of blood T cell repertoires in COVID-19. The overall study: COVID-19 samples collected from the United States, Italy and Spain covered acute and convalescent phases.

The chain couples TRBV13 to TRBJ1-1; 8 bases line up with TRBD1. This clonotype was sampled from a woman in her sixties with acute or convalescent COVID-19. Sequencing was performed on peripheral blood. Here the CDR3 DNA reads TGTGCCAGCAGCTTCTCAGGGGGCGGAACTGAAGCTTTCTTT. Amino acids: CASSFSGGGTEAFF.